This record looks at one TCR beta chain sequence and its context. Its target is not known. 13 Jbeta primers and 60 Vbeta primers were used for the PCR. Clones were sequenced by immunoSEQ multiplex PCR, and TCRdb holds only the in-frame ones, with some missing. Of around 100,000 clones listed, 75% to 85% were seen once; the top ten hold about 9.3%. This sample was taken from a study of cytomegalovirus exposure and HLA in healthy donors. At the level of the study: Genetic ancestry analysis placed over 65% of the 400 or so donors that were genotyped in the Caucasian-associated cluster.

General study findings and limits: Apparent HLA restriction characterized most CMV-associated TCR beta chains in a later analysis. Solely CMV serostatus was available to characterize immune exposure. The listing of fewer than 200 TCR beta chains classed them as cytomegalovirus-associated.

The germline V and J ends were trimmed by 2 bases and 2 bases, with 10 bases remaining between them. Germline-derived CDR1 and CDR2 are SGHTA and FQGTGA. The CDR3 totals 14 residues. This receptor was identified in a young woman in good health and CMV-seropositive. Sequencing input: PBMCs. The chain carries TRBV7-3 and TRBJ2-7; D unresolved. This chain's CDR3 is CASSLEHRAYEQYF. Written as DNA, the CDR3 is TGTGCCAGCAGCTTAGAACACCGTGCCTACGAGCAGTACTTC. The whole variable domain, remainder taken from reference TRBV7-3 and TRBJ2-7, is GAGVSQTPSNKVTEKGKYVELRCDPISGHTALYWYRQSLGQGPEFLIYFQGTGAADDSGLPNDRFFAVRPEGSVSTLKIQRTERGDSAVYLCASSLEHRAYEQYFGPGTRLTVT.